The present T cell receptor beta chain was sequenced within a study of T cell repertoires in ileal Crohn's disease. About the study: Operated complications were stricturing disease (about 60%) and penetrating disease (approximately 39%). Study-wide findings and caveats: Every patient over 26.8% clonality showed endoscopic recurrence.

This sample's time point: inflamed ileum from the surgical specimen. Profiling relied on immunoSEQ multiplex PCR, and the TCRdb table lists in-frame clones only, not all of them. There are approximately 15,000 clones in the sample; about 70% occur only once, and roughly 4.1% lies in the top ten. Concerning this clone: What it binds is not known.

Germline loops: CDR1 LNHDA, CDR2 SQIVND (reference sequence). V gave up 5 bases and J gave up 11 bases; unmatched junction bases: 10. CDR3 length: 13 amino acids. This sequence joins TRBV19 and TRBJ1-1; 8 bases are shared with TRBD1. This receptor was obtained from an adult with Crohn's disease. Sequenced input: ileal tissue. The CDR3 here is CASSPTGEGKAFF. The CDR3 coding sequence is TGTGCCAGTAGTCCGACAGGGGAAGGTAAGGCTTTCTTT.